The clone carrying this T cell receptor beta chain was observed a handful of times. The data were taken from a study of blood T cell repertoires in COVID-19. Background on the study: Whether acute or convalescent, the COVID-19 samples came from the United States, Italy and Spain. The cDNA or gDNA used as material had been derived from T cells, B-cell-depleted T cells, or PBMCs.

Authors' data handling: It was from reference gene primer amplification that nucleated cell counts were estimated. Data came from immunoSEQ multiplex PCR; TCRdb stores just in-frame clones and leaves some out. That table gives V, J and clone size, and the DNA gave D and trimming. There are 210,000 or so clones in the sample; under 85% occur only once, and roughly 7.8% lies in the top ten. Followed longitudinally, the Seattle patients had been enrolled during active infection. Per germline, CDR1 SGHTA and CDR2 FQGTGA. V was clipped by 2 bases and J by 10 bases; unmatched bases: 6. The CDR3 consists of 15 residues.

The clonotype originates from a woman at least 80 years old with COVID-19, enrolled during active disease. Sequenced: peripheral blood. V gene TRBV7-3 combines with J gene TRBJ1-6, with 9 bases that match TRBD1. The CDR3 bases are TGTGCCAGCAGCTTAGGACAGGGGAGAGAATCACCCCTCCACTTT. It encodes CASSLGQGRESPLHF.